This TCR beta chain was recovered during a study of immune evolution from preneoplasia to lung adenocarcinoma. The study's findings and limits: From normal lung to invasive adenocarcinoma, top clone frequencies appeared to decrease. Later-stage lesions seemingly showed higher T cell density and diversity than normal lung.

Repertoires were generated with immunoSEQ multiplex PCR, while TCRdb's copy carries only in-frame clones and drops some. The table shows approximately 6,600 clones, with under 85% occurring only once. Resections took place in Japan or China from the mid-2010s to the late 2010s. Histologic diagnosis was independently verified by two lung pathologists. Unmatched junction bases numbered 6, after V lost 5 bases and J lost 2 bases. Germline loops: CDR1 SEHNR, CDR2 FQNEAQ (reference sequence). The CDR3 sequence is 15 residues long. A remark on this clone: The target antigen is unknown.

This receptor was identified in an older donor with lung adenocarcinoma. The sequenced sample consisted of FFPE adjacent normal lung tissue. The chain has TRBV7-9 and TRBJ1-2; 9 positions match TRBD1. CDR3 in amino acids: CASSTDRGGNYGYTF. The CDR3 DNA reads TGTGCCAGCAGCACCGACAGGGGGGGAAACTATGGCTACACCTTC.